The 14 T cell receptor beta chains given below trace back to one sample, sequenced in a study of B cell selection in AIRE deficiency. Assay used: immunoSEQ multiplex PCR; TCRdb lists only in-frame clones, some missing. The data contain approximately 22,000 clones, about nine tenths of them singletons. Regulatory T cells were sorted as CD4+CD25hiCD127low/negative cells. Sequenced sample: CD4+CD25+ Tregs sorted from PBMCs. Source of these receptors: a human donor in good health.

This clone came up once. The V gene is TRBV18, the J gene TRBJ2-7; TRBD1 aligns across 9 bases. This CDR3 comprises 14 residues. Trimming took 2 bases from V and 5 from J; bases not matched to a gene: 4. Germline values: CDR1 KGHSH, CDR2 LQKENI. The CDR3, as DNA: TGTGCCAGCTCACCAATCACAGGGGGCAACGAGCAGTACTTC. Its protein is CASSPITGGNEQYF.

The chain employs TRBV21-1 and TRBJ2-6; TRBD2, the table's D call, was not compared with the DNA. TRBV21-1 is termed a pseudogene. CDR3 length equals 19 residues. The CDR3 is CASSKSLGGLLSGANVLTF. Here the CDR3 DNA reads TGTGCCAGCAGCAAATCGCTTGGCGGTCTCCTCTCTGGGGCCAACGTCCTGACTTTC.

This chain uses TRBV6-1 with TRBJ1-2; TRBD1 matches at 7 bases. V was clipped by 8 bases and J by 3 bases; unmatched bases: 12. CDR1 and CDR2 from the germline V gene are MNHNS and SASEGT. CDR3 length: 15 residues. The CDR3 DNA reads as TGTGCCAGCTCCGAGGGGGCGACGCTCTACTATGGCTACACCTTC. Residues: CASSEGATLYYGYTF.

The CDR3 DNA sequence: TGCGCCAGCAGCTTGGTTCTAGCGGGGTCTCTCCGGTATTTT. Translated: CASSLVLAGSLRYF. The V and J genes are TRBV5-1 and TRBJ2-3; 9 nucleotides match TRBD2. The CDR3 length is 14 residues. Looked up from germline, CDR1 is SGHRS and CDR2 is YFSETQ. Trimming cost V 0 bases and J 14 bases; bases outside gene matches: 10.

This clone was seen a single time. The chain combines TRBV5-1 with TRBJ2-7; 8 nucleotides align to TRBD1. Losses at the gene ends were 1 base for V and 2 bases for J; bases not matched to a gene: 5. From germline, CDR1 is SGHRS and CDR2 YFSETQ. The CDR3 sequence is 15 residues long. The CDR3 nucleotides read TGCGCCAGCAGCTTGCTCGGACAGGGACCCTACGAGCAGTACTTC. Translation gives CASSLLGQGPYEQYF.

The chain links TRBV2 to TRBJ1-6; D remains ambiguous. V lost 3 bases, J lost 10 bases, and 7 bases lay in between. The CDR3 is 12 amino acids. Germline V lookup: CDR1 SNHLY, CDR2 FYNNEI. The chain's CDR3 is CASSDWFSPLHF. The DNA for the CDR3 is TGTGCCAGCAGTGATTGGTTCTCACCCCTCCACTTT.

This CDR3 is CASSENYGTEGTEAFF. CDR3 nucleotide sequence: TGCGCCAGCAGTGAAAATTATGGGACTGAGGGAACTGAAGCTTTCTTT. This chain joins TRBV10-2 and TRBJ1-1; TRBD1 might be the D (5 bases). The CDR3 spans 16 residues. Germline V CDR1 and CDR2: WSHSY, SAAADI. V lost 3 bases and J 5 bases, leaving 19 bases between the germline ends.

The CDR3 sequence is CASRRGGSGNTIYF. As DNA, the CDR3 is TGTGCCAGCCGGCGGGGGGGCTCTGGAAACACCATATATTTT. The chain recombines TRBV6-5 with TRBJ1-3; a possible D gene is TRBD1 (5 bases). V lost 8 bases and J 0 bases, leaving 11 bases between the germline ends. The CDR3 runs 14 residues. Germline values: CDR1 MNHEY, CDR2 SVGAGI.

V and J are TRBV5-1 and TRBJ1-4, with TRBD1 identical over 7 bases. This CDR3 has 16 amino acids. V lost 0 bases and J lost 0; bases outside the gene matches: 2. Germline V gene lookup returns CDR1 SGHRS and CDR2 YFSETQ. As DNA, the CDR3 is TGCGCCAGCAGCTTGGCACAGGGGCCAACTAATGAAAAACTGTTTTTT. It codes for CASSLAQGPTNEKLFF. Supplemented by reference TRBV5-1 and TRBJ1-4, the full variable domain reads KAGVTQTPRYLIKTRGQQVTLSCSPISGHRSVSWYQQTPGQGLQFLFEYFSETQRNKGNFPGRFSGRQFSNSRSEMNVSTLELGDSALYLCASSLAQGPTNEKLFFGSGTQLSVL.

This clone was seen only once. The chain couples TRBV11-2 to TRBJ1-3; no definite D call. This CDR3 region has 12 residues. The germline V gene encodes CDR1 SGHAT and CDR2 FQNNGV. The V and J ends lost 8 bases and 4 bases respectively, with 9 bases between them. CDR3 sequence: CASGLNGNTIYF. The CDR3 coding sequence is TGTGCCAGCGGACTAAACGGAAACACCATATATTTT.

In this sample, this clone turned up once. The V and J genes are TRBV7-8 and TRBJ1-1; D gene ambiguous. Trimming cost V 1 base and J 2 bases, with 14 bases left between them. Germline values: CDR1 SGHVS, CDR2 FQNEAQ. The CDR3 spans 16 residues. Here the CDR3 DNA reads TGTGCCAGCAGCTTAGAGAGGTCTCTGTCTAACACTGAAGCTTTCTTT. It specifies CASSLERSLSNTEAFF.

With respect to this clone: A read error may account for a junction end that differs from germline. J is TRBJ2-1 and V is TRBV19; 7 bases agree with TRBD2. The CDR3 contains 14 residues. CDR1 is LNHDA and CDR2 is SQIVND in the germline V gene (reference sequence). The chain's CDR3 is CASKEGPTSPLAIF. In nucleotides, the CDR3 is TGTGCCAGTAAGGAGGGGCCGACTAGCCCTCTAGCTATCTTC.

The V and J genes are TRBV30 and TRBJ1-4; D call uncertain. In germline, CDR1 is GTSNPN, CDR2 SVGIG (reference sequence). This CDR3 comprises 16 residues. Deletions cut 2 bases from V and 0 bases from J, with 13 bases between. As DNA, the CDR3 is TGTGCCTGGAGTCCACCTCAAGGAGCAACTAATGAAAAACTGTTTTTT. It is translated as CAWSPPQGATNEKLFF.

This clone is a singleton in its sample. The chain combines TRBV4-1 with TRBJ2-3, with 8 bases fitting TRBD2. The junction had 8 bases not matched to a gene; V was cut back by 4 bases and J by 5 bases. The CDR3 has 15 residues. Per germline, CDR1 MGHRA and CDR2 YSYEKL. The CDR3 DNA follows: TGCGCCAGCAGCCGAAGCGGGAGTGTGGTAGATACGCAGTATTTT. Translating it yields CASSRSGSVVDTQYF.